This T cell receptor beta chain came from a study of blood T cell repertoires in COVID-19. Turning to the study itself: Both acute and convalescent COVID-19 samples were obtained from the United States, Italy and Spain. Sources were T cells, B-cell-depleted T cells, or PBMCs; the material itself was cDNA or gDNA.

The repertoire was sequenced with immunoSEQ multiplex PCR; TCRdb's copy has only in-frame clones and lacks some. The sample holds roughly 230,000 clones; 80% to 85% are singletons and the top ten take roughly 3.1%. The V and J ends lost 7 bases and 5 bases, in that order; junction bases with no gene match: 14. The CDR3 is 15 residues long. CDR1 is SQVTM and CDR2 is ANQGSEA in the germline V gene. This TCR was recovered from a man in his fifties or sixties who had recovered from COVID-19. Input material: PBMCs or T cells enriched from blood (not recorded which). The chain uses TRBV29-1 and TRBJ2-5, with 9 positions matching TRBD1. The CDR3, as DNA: TGCAGCGCGGGGCCGGGGACAGGGAGAGTGGAGACCCAGTACTTC. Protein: CSAGPGTGRVETQYF. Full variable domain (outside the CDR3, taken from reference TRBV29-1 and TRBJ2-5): SAVISQKPSRDICQRGTSLTIQCQVDSQVTMMFWYRQQPGQSLTLIATANQGSEATYESGFVIDKFPISRPNLTFSTLTVSNMSPEDSSIYLCSAGPGTGRVETQYFGPGTRLLVL.